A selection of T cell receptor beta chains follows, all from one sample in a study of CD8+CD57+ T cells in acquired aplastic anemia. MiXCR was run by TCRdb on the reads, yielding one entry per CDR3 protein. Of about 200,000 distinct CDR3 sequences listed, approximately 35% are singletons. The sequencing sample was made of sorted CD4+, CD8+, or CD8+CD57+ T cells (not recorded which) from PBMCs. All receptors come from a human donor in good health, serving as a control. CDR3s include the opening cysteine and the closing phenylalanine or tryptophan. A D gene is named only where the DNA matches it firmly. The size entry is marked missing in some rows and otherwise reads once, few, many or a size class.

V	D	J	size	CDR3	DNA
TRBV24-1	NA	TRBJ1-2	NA	CATSTGTYYGYTF	TGTGCCACGAGTACAGGGACCTACTATGGCTACACCTTC
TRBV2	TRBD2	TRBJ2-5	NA	CASSQAGLLQETQYF	TGTGCCAGCAGTCAAGCGGGACTACTCCAAGAGACCCAGTACTTC
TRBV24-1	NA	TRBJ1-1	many	CATTPFFEAFF	TGTGCCACCACCCCCTTCTTTGAAGCTTTCTTT
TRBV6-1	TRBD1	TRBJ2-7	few	CASRDRDNEQYF	TGTGCCAGCAGGGACAGGGACAACGAGCAGTACTTC
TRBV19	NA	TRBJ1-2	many	CASSPLQGSYYGYTF	TGTGCCAGTAGTCCTCTACAGGGCTCGTACTATGGCTACACCTTC
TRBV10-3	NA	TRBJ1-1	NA	CASSEMRGSTEAFF	TGTGCCAGCAGTGAAATGAGGGGGAGCACTGAAGCTTTCTTT
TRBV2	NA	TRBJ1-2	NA	CASSSFTAIHPLGGYTF	TGTGCCAGCAGTTCTTTTACAGCTATCCACCCGCTGGGTGGCTACACCTTC
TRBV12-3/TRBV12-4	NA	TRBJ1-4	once	CASSFRRIEKLSF	TGTGCCAGCAGTTTCCGGCGGATTGAAAAACTGTCTTTT
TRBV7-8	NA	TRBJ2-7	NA	CASMIAVEQYF	TGTGCCAGCATGATAGCGGTCGAGCAGTACTTC
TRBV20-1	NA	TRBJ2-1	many	CSAETRVSGEQFF	TGCAGTGCTGAAACCAGGGTTAGTGGTGAGCAGTTCTTC
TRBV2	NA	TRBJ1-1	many	CATDSRRRDEAFF	TGTGCCACCGATAGCCGGAGAAGGGATGAAGCTTTCTTT
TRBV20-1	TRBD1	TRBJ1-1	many	CSAADRGNTEAFF	TGCAGTGCCGCGGACAGGGGGAACACTGAAGCTTTCTTT